Shown below are 10 T cell receptor beta chains from a single sample sequenced in a study of blood T cell repertoires in COVID-19. Sequenced by immunoSEQ multiplex PCR; TCRdb stores in-frame clones only, minus some. The sample carries approximately 100,000 clones, approximately 90% recorded once. Material: peripheral blood. These receptors all come from a human donor with COVID-19, enrolled during active disease. The donor label of this sample is uncertain.

The chain's CDR3 is CASSIVGGAGQPQHF. The CDR3 DNA sequence: TGTGCCAGTAGTATAGTAGGGGGCGCAGGGCAGCCCCAGCATTTT. The chain couples TRBV19 to TRBJ1-5; 7 nucleotides agree with TRBD1. The germline CDR1 and CDR2 sequences are LNHDA and SQIVND (reference sequence). V dropped 1 base and J dropped 7; count of bases not matched to a gene: 7. This CDR3 comprises 15 residues. Full variable domain (remainder filled in from reference TRBV19 and TRBJ1-5): DGGITQSPKYLFRKEGQNVTLSCEQNLNHDAMYWYRQDPGQGLRLIYYSQIVNDFQKGDIAEGYSVSREKKESFPLTVTSAQKNPTAFYLCASSIVGGAGQPQHFGDGTRLSIL.

The genes are TRBV25-1 and TRBJ1-1, with 7 bases identical to TRBD1. The CDR3 loop spans 17 amino acids. From germline, CDR1 is MGHDK and CDR2 SYGVNS. V dropped 1 base and J dropped 2; count of bases not matched to a gene: 10. CDR3 amino acids: CASSESKGGQPNTEAFF. The CDR3 DNA sequence: TGTGCCAGCAGTGAATCCAAGGGGGGACAGCCAAACACTGAAGCTTTCTTT.

The rearrangement uses TRBV3-1 (or the pseudogene TRBV3-2) and TRBJ2-5; D not certain. The germline V gene encodes CDR1 LGHDT and CDR2 YNNKEL (reference sequence). V was pared by 0 bases and J by 5 bases, with 10 bases between. The CDR3 length is 14 residues. CDR3 DNA sequence: TGTGCCAGCAGCCAAGAAAGTGACACGGAGACCCAGTACTTC. Translation: CASSQESDTETQYF.

This clone was observed a single time. The chain recombines TRBV11-2 with TRBJ1-3, with unresolved D. V shed 5 bases and J shed 0 bases, with 8 bases lying between them. The CDR3 spans 14 residues. Germline V gene data show CDR1 as SGHAT and CDR2 as FQNNGV. Written as DNA, the CDR3 is TGTGCCAGCAGCCCTCTCCCCTCTGGAAACACCATATATTTT. As protein: CASSPLPSGNTIYF.

The chain uses TRBV29-1 and TRBJ1-4; 8 bases are a match to TRBD1. Per the germline V gene, CDR1 is SQVTM and CDR2 is ANQGSEA. This CDR3 region has 15 residues. V was clipped by 7 bases and J by 1 base; unmatched bases: 8. CDR3 amino acids: CSGIGQGGTNEKLFF. The DNA for the CDR3 is TGCAGCGGCATCGGACAGGGTGGAACTAATGAAAAACTGTTTTTT.

V gene TRBV5-1 combines with J gene TRBJ1-2; 10 bases are shared with TRBD1. Germline CDR1 SGHRS, CDR2 YFSETQ. The CDR3 is 15 residues long. The junction had 6 bases not matched to a gene; V was cut back by 4 bases and J by 3 bases. CDR3 sequence: CASSLWDRGDYGYTF. The CDR3 DNA follows: TGCGCCAGCAGCCTTTGGGACAGGGGCGACTATGGCTACACCTTC. Filled out from reference TRBV5-1 and TRBJ1-2, the complete variable domain reads KAGVTQTPRYLIKTRGQQVTLSCSPISGHRSVSWYQQTPGQGLQFLFEYFSETQRNKGNFPGRFSGRQFSNSRSEMNVSTLELGDSALYLCASSLWDRGDYGYTFGSGTRLTVV.

The rearrangement joins TRBV19 to TRBJ1-2, with D possibly TRBD1 on 5 matching bases. CDR3 length: 12 residues. In germline, CDR1 is LNHDA, CDR2 SQIVND (reference sequence). The V end was cut by 8 bases, the J end by 7 bases, with 14 bases between. The CDR3 is CASERGSFGYTF. As DNA, the CDR3 is TGTGCCAGTGAAAGGGGTTCTTTTGGCTACACCTTC.

The chain is built from TRBV11-2 and TRBJ2-7; D is ambiguous. In germline, CDR1 is SGHAT, CDR2 FQNNGV. CDR3 size: 14 residues. The V end lost 0 bases, the J end lost 4 bases, and 10 bases lay between the germline ends. The CDR3 DNA follows: TGTGCCAGCAGCTTAGATTCGCAGACATACGAGCAGTACTTC. Translation gives CASSLDSQTYEQYF.

The chain has TRBV5-1 and TRBJ2-7; possibly TRBD2 for D (5 bases). The CDR3 is 15 amino acids. In germline, CDR1 is SGHRS, CDR2 YFSETQ. Trimming took off 0 bases at V and 7 bases at J, with 17 bases between the two ends. The chain's CDR3 is CASSLEASRAGEQYF. The DNA for the CDR3 is TGCGCCAGCAGCTTGGAGGCTAGCCGCGCCGGAGAGCAGTACTTC.

This chain joins TRBV30 and TRBJ2-2; TRBD1 matches 9 bases. V lost 3 bases and J lost 5; bases outside the gene matches: 10. Germline-derived CDR1 and CDR2 are GTSNPN and SVGIG (reference sequence). The CDR3 loop spans 16 amino acids. The DNA of the CDR3 is TGTGCCTGGAGGCCCCTTCCGACAGGGGGTACCGGGGAGCTGTTTTTT. Translation gives CAWRPLPTGGTGELFF.